The next 18 T cell receptor beta chains were all read from a single sample in a study of human T cells and chemical hapten exposure. Time point: pre-sensitization, week 0. Treatment defined: therapeutic diphenylcyclopropenone sensitization with weekly scalp DPC. One entry per CDR3 protein, called by TCRdb with MiXCR from the RACE reads. The sample lists around 200,000 distinct CDR3 sequences, around 30% occurring once. Here the sequenced sample was whole blood, taken in connection with sensitization to the hapten diphenylcyclopropenone (DPC). The receptors derive from a woman younger than 45 with alopecia areata. Some clones in this sample may be carry-over from other donors' samples.

Only one count was recorded for this clonotype. This chain uses TRBV5-6 with TRBJ1-4; 7 nucleotides agree with TRBD1. Germline lookup yields CDR1 SGHDT and CDR2 YYEEEE. The CDR3 has 15 residues. V shed 0 bases, J shed 2 bases, and the junction held 1 base outside the gene matches. The CDR3 nucleotides read TGTGCCAGCAGCTTGGGACAGGGCACTAATGAAAAACTGTTTTTT. This encodes CASSLGQGTNEKLFF.

This clonotype has only a few counts. The chain is built from TRBV29-1 and TRBJ1-2, with no clear D. Trimming cost V 6 bases and J 4 bases, with 15 bases left between them. The germline gives CDR1 SQVTM, CDR2 ANQGSEA. The CDR3 spans 13 residues. The CDR3 reads CSVADGSGYGYTF. CDR3 bases: TGCAGCGTCGCCGATGGGTCGGGCTATGGCTACACCTTC.

The gene calls are TRBV19 and TRBJ2-2, with TRBD1 matching 9 bases. Germline loops: CDR1 LNHDA, CDR2 SQIVND (reference sequence). CDR3 length equals 16 residues. The J segment lost 3 bases and the V segment lost 3 bases, leaving 5 bases of the junction unmatched. This CDR3 reads CASSMAGQGDTGELFF. The DNA for the CDR3 is TGTGCCAGTAGTATGGCGGGACAGGGAGACACCGGGGAGCTGTTTTTT.

The chain carries TRBV5-4 and TRBJ1-1, with 8 bases fitting TRBD1. Trimming removed 0 bases from V and 4 bases from J; junction bases left unmatched: 5. The CDR3 has 15 residues. The germline V gene encodes CDR1 SGHNT and CDR2 YYREEE (reference sequence). CDR3 in amino acids: CASSLGAGGGTEAFF. The CDR3 DNA follows: TGTGCCAGCAGCTTGGGGGCAGGGGGCGGCACTGAAGCTTTCTTT. Variable domain in full (rest from reference TRBV5-4 and TRBJ1-1): ETGVTQSPTHLIKTRGQQVTLRCSSQSGHNTVSWYQQALGQGPQFIFQYYREEENGRGNFPPRFSGLQFPNYSSELNVNALELDDSALYLCASSLGAGGGTEAFFGQGTRLTVV.

This clonotype has more than one count but fewer than ten. V and J are TRBV29-1 and TRBJ2-7; a possible D gene is TRBD1 (6 bases). This CDR3 is built from 13 residues. Germline V lookup: CDR1 SQVTM, CDR2 ANQGSEA. Trimming cost V 1 base and J 5 bases, with 12 bases left between them. CDR3 in DNA: TGCAGCGTTGAAGTGGGGACAAGCAACGAGCAGTACTTC. Translation gives CSVEVGTSNEQYF.

The chain couples TRBV7-9 to TRBJ2-7; 8 positions match TRBD2. The germline V gene has CDR1 SEHNR and CDR2 FQNEAQ (reference sequence). The J segment lost 5 bases and the V segment lost 5 bases, leaving 8 bases of the junction unmatched. The CDR3 runs to 14 residues. CDR3 amino acids: CASSPLAGSHEQYF. In DNA form, the CDR3 reads TGTGCCAGCAGCCCTCTAGCGGGTTCCCACGAGCAGTACTTC.

The V call is TRBV12-3 or TRBV12-4, the J call TRBJ1-3, with D uncertain. Trimming pared 7 bases from V and 3 bases from J, leaving 10 bases between. This CDR3 region has 13 residues. Written as DNA, the CDR3 is TGTGCCAGCACCCCCAGGAATGGAAACACCATATATTTT. This gives the protein CASTPRNGNTIYF.

This clonotype was picked up a small number of times. V and J are TRBV27 and TRBJ2-7; D ambiguous. The CDR3 length is 13 residues. Trimming pared 3 bases from V and 3 bases from J, leaving 9 bases between. Germline V gene data show CDR1 as MNHEY and CDR2 as SMNVEV (reference sequence). The CDR3 is CASSFGVDYEQYF. DNA for the CDR3: TGTGCCAGCAGTTTTGGGGTCGACTACGAGCAGTACTTC.

The J gene is TRBJ1-2, the V gene TRBV20-1; D gene ambiguous. The CDR3 covers 13 residues. Between the trimmed V and J ends, which lost 5 bases and 0 bases, there was a span of 10 bases. CDR1 DFQATT and CDR2 SNEGSKA come from the germline V gene (reference sequence). The CDR3 region has the DNA TGCAGTGCTGTCCGTGGCGCTAACTATGGCTACACCTTC. Amino acid sequence: CSAVRGANYGYTF.

The CDR3 sequence is CSTGTAIEKLFF. CDR3 nucleotide sequence: TGCAGTACCGGGACAGCGATTGAAAAACTGTTTTTT. This chain connects TRBV20-1 to TRBJ1-4, with TRBD1 matching over 7 bases. The CDR3 has 12 amino acids. Germline V gene sequence: CDR1 DFQATT, CDR2 SNEGSKA (reference sequence). J gave up 7 bases and V 8 bases, and 7 bases lay outside the gene matches.

This clonotype was observed a handful of times. The chain has TRBV6-1 and TRBJ2-2; D might be TRBD2 (5 bases). This CDR3 is 16 amino acids long. Germline V CDR1 and CDR2: MNHNS, SASEGT. Between the trimmed V and J ends, which lost 5 bases and 6 bases, there was a span of 19 bases. The CDR3 spells CASSPLAGREAGELFF. CDR3 bases: TGTGCCAGCAGTCCACTGGCAGGTCGGGAAGCCGGGGAGCTGTTTTTT.

CDR3 region: CASKTGQGGSNTEAFF. The CDR3, as DNA: TGTGCCAGCAAAACTGGGCAGGGCGGTTCGAACACTGAAGCTTTCTTT. The chain joins TRBV28 to TRBJ1-1, with D possibly being TRBD1 (5 bases). Between the trimmed V and J ends, which lost 7 bases and 1 base, there was a span of 19 bases. Germline CDR1 MDHEN, CDR2 SYDVKM. This CDR3 comprises 16 residues. Supplemented by reference TRBV28 and TRBJ1-1, the full variable domain reads DVKVTQSSRYLVKRTGEKVFLECVQDMDHENMFWYRQDPGLGLRLIYFSYDVKMKEKGDIPEGYSVSREKKERFSLILESASTNQTSMYLCASKTGQGGSNTEAFFGQGTRLTVV.

The CDR3 DNA sequence: TGTGCCAGCAGCTTAGGGGACCCTGGGGCCAACGTCCTGACTTTC. Its translation: CASSLGDPGANVLTF. This chain joins TRBV7-2 and TRBJ2-6, with D tentatively TRBD1 or TRBD2 (5 bases each). V lost 1 base and J 2 bases, leaving 6 bases between the germline ends. Germline assignment: CDR1 SGHTA and CDR2 FQGNSA. The CDR3 spans 15 residues.

The chain uses TRBV29-1 and TRBJ2-3; D is unresolved. Per the germline V gene, CDR1 is SQVTM and CDR2 is ANQGSEA. V dropped 5 bases and J dropped 4 bases, with 13 bases sitting between them. CDR3 length: 13 amino acids. This chain's CDR3 is CSVQSGVADTQYF. DNA for the CDR3: TGCAGCGTTCAGTCTGGCGTTGCAGATACGCAGTATTTT.

This clonotype turned up a few times. The V and J genes are TRBV15 and TRBJ2-7, with unresolved D. Trimming took off 5 bases at V and 2 bases at J, with 7 bases between the two ends. The germline V gene has CDR1 LNHNV and CDR2 YYDKDF (reference sequence). This CDR3 has 12 residues. The CDR3 DNA reads TGTGCCACCAGCGCAGGAGCCTACGAGCAGTACTTC. It yields the protein CATSAGAYEQYF.

This clonotype turned up a few times. The CDR3 coding sequence is TGCAGTGCTAGAGGTAGTAATCAGCCCCAGCATTTT. Translating it yields CSARGSNQPQHF. This chain links TRBV20-1 with TRBJ1-5, with unresolved D. Germline assignment: CDR1 DFQATT and CDR2 SNEGSKA (reference sequence). The V gene lost 1 base and the J gene lost 4 bases, with 5 bases spanning the gap. The CDR3 extends over 12 amino acids.

J is TRBJ1-2 and V is TRBV28; tentatively, D is TRBD1 (6 bases). V was pared by 4 bases and J by 8 bases, with 14 bases between. The CDR3 sequence is 13 residues long. Looked up from germline, CDR1 is MDHEN and CDR2 is SYDVKM. In DNA form, the CDR3 reads TGTGCCAGCAGTTATTACAGGGTGGGAGGCTACACCTTC. Translating it yields CASSYYRVGGYTF.

This clonotype was counted a few times. This chain connects TRBV25-1 to TRBJ2-7; D remains unclear. Trimming took 10 bases from V and 2 from J, leaving 9 bases between them. The CDR3 has 11 amino acids. From germline, CDR1 is MGHDK and CDR2 SYGVNS. The CDR3 reads CAIGDAYEQYF. The CDR3 DNA reads as TGTGCCATCGGAGACGCCTACGAGCAGTACTTC.